The T cell receptor beta chain under discussion was sequenced for a study of T cell changes during pregnancy in multiple sclerosis. TCRdb's table, derived via immunoSEQ multiplex PCR, lists solely in-frame clones and lacks some. The repertoire holds around 65,000 clones, with about 90% as singletons. The origin of this receptor is a female donor in good health, enrolled as a control in a pregnancy study. The starting material was peripheral blood, obtained in the third trimester of pregnancy.

The CDR3 sequence: CASGATGSRSEQYF. DNA for the CDR3: TGTGCTAGTGGGGCCACGGGGAGCCGGTCGGAGCAGTACTTC. The chain couples TRBV12-5 to TRBJ2-7; a possible D gene is TRBD2 (5 bases). The V gene's germline CDR1 is LGHNT and CDR2 FRNRAP. Trimming stripped 6 bases from V and 7 bases from J, with 19 bases between. The CDR3 runs to 14 residues. The full variable domain, rest sourced from reference TRBV12-5 and TRBJ2-7, is DARVTQTPRHKVTEMGQEVTMRCQPILGHNTVFWYRQTMMQGLELLAYFRNRAPLDDSGMPKDRFSAEMPDATLATLKIQPSEPRDSAVYFCASGATGSRSEQYFGPGTRLTVT.